A single sample is the source of the 21 T cell receptor beta chains below, sequenced in a study of immune cell composition in non-small cell lung cancer. Some clones are missing from TCRdb's copy, which holds only in-frame ones; the method was immunoSEQ multiplex PCR. There are under 3,500 clones in the sample; around 80% occur only once, and 12% lies in the top ten. The sample was lung tumor tissue. The receptor source for this set is a human donor with non-small cell lung cancer.

The gene calls are TRBV5-4 and TRBJ2-5, with 8 positions matching TRBD2. This CDR3 has 15 residues. The V and J ends lost 5 bases and 2 bases, in that order; junction bases with no gene match: 8. The germline V gene encodes CDR1 SGHNT and CDR2 YYREEE (reference sequence). In nucleotides, the CDR3 is TGTGCCAGCAGTCGGGGGGGGCAGGGACAAGAGACCCAGTACTTC. The encoded protein is CASSRGGQGQETQYF.

The chain has TRBV19 and TRBJ2-6; no clear D gene. Trimming stripped 4 bases from V and 4 bases from J, with 14 bases between. CDR1 LNHDA and CDR2 SQIVND come from the germline V gene (reference sequence). The CDR3 totals 16 residues. In DNA form, the CDR3 reads TGTGCCAGTAGTAGCCGGTACCTTCCCGGGGCCAACGTCCTGACTTTC. Translation gives CASSSRYLPGANVLTF.

This chain links TRBV15 with TRBJ1-1, with D maybe TRBD1 (6 bases). Between the trimmed V and J ends, which lost 3 bases and 7 bases, there was a span of 15 bases. The CDR3 covers 14 residues. Germline assignment: CDR1 LNHNV and CDR2 YYDKDF (reference sequence). CDR3 amino acids: CATSRVTGRLEAFF. In DNA form, the CDR3 reads TGTGCCACCAGCAGGGTCACAGGGCGACTTGAAGCTTTCTTT.

The chain carries TRBV2 and TRBJ1-1; D not resolved. V lost 7 bases and J 1 base, leaving 4 bases between the germline ends. The CDR3 sequence is 11 residues long. Germline V lookup: CDR1 SNHLY, CDR2 FYNNEI. DNA of the CDR3: TGTGCCAGCACAGGGAACACTGAAGCTTTCTTT. Translation: CASTGNTEAFF.

The V gene is TRBV5-1, the J gene TRBJ2-2, with 14 bases identical to TRBD2. Per the germline V gene, CDR1 is SGHRS and CDR2 is YFSETQ. V dropped 2 bases and J dropped 0; count of bases not matched to a gene: 12. This CDR3 comprises 21 residues. CDR3 sequence reads: CASSFPGTSGSAFSNTGELFF. The CDR3 DNA reads TGCGCCAGCAGCTTCCCCGGGACTAGCGGGAGCGCCTTTTCGAACACCGGGGAGCTGTTTTTT.

This clone was seen only once. This chain connects TRBV10-3 to TRBJ2-7; 7 bases are a match to TRBD1. The V and J ends lost 4 bases and 5 bases, in that order; junction bases with no gene match: 11. The CDR3 has 15 residues. CDR1 is ENHRY and CDR2 is SYGVKD in the germline V gene. DNA of the CDR3: TGTGCCATCAGTGCGGTACTCGGACAGGACAACGAGCAGTACTTC. Residues: CAISAVLGQDNEQYF.

The rearrangement links TRBV7-8 to TRBJ1-6, with D possibly TRBD1 on 5 matching bases. This CDR3 is 13 amino acids long. Trimming took off 6 bases at V and 7 bases at J, with 10 bases between the two ends. Per germline, CDR1 SGHVS and CDR2 FQNEAQ. CDR3 coding DNA: TGTGCCAGCAGAAAAAACAGGAATTCACCCCTCCACTTT. Amino acid sequence: CASRKNRNSPLHF.

The genes are TRBV6-5 and TRBJ2-1, with D tentatively TRBD2 (6 bases). Germline-derived CDR1 and CDR2 are MNHEY and SVGAGI. Between the trimmed V and J ends, which lost 8 bases and 5 bases, there was a span of 19 bases. The CDR3 has 15 amino acids. The CDR3 region has the DNA TGTGCCAGCCATCGGGTGGGGGGTAAAGACAATGAGCAGTTCTTC. Residues: CASHRVGGKDNEQFF.

V gene TRBV11-2 combines with J gene TRBJ2-7, with D maybe TRBD1 (6 bases). CDR1 and CDR2 from the germline V gene are SGHAT and FQNNGV. CDR3 size: 15 residues. Trimming removed 0 bases from V and 2 bases from J, with 11 bases in between. CDR3: CASSLDLAGAYEQYF. CDR3 DNA: TGTGCCAGCAGCTTAGATTTGGCAGGGGCCTACGAGCAGTACTTC.

The chain recombines TRBV2 with TRBJ2-7; TRBD1 might be the D (7 bases). The CDR3 has 14 residues. V shed 6 bases and J shed 3 bases, with 15 bases lying between them. Germline V lookup: CDR1 SNHLY, CDR2 FYNNEI. CDR3 DNA: TGTGCCAGCAGGGAGGGGCAGGGGGGCTACGAGCAGTACTTC. Its translation: CASREGQGGYEQYF.

V gene TRBV9 combines with J gene TRBJ2-3, with 13 bases aligning to TRBD2. The CDR3 sequence is 16 residues long. In germline, CDR1 is SGDLS, CDR2 YYNGEE. V lost 4 bases and J lost 9; bases outside the gene matches: 11. The CDR3: CASSPGLAGLRVTQYF. The DNA for the CDR3 is TGTGCCAGCAGCCCGGGACTAGCGGGGCTCCGCGTAACGCAGTATTTT.

The CDR3 DNA reads TGTGCCAGCAGCTCAATTCCGGGACAGGGAGTTTACGAGCAGTACTTC. This codes for CASSSIPGQGVYEQYF. The chain couples TRBV11-1 to TRBJ2-7, with TRBD1 identical over 9 bases. The CDR3 is 16 amino acids. Germline CDR1 reads SGHAT; CDR2 reads FQDESV (reference sequence). Trimming cost V 4 bases and J 4 bases; bases outside gene matches: 11.

This clone ranks as large (0.1 to 1%). The genes are TRBV5-1 and TRBJ2-7; D is possibly TRBD1 (6 bases). The ends were cut back, 4 bases at V and 3 bases at J, with 17 bases in the middle. CDR1 is SGHRS, CDR2 YFSETQ, per germline. There are 15 residues in the CDR3. This CDR3 reads CASSPGRGPRYEQYF. The CDR3 coding sequence is TGCGCCAGCAGCCCTGGCAGGGGCCCGCGCTACGAGCAGTACTTC.

The V call is TRBV6-6, the J call TRBJ2-7, with D perhaps TRBD2 (5 bases). The germline CDR1 and CDR2 sequences are MNHNY and SVGAGI (reference sequence). With 4 bases removed from V and 9 bases from J, the gap between germline ends came to 13 bases. The CDR3 is 12 amino acids. The CDR3 loop is CASSSGLGGQYF. The DNA for the CDR3 is TGTGCCAGCAGTTCCGGACTTGGCGGGCAGTACTTC.

The chain couples TRBV18 to TRBJ2-3, with 8 bases aligning to TRBD1. J gave up 6 bases and V 6 bases, and 11 bases lay outside the gene matches. This CDR3 has 15 amino acids. Germline CDR1 and CDR2: KGHSH and LQKENI. The CDR3 is CASSESGQGIDTQYF. DNA for the CDR3: TGTGCCAGCTCGGAGAGTGGACAGGGAATCGATACGCAGTATTTT.

This sequence joins TRBV6-6 and TRBJ1-5; D gene ambiguous. Germline values: CDR1 MNHNY, CDR2 SVGAGI (reference sequence). V lost 6 bases to trimming and J lost 7 bases, with 16 bases between them. CDR3 size: 14 residues. CDR3 nucleotide sequence: TGTGCCAGCAGGGCGGGGTTTGGCGGGCAGCCCCAGCATTTT. It is translated as CASRAGFGGQPQHF.

This clone has just one count. The CDR3 protein is CASSSRVTGEGETQYF. CDR3 nucleotides: TGTGCCAGCAGCTCTCGGGTTACGGGGGAGGGAGAGACCCAGTACTTC. The rearrangement uses TRBV7-8 and TRBJ2-5, with TRBD2 matching over 7 bases. This CDR3 spans 16 amino acids. CDR1 and CDR2 (germline): SGHVS, FQNEAQ. J gave up 4 bases and V 4 bases, and 12 bases lay outside the gene matches.

This clone was seen a single time. The chain recombines TRBV4-2 with TRBJ1-1; D may be TRBD1 (5 bases). Germline values: CDR1 LGHNA, CDR2 YNFKEQ. This CDR3 has 15 residues. V gave up 2 bases and J gave up 3 bases, with 13 bases separating them. CDR3 sequence (DNA): TGTGCCAGCAGCCAACAGGGATTTTGGGACACTGAAGCTTTCTTT. It specifies CASSQQGFWDTEAFF.

The chain employs TRBV4-3 and TRBJ1-1, with 7 bases identical to TRBD1. The germline CDR1 and CDR2 sequences are LGHNA and YSLEER. V shed 4 bases, J shed 1 base, and the junction held 6 bases outside the gene matches. The CDR3 spans 15 residues. This CDR3 reads CASSLEWDRNTEAFF. The CDR3 coding sequence is TGCGCCAGCAGCCTAGAATGGGACAGGAACACTGAAGCTTTCTTT.

The chain is built from TRBV2 and TRBJ2-5; TRBD2 matches 10 bases. This CDR3 contains 14 residues. V dropped 6 bases and J dropped 4; count of bases not matched to a gene: 5. Germline loops: CDR1 SNHLY, CDR2 FYNNEI. The CDR3 DNA reads TGTGCCAGCAGATCTTCTAGCGGGGGAGAGACCCAGTACTTC. It translates to CASRSSSGGETQYF.

This clone was picked up a small number of times. V and J are TRBV11-2 and TRBJ2-7, with 10 bases that match TRBD1. V was pared by 3 bases and J by 4 bases, with 6 bases of the junction left unmatched. CDR1 is SGHAT, CDR2 FQNNGV, per germline. This CDR3 spans 15 amino acids. The CDR3 sequence: CASSFSDRGFYEQYF. CDR3 sequence (DNA): TGTGCCAGCAGCTTCTCGGACAGGGGGTTTTACGAGCAGTACTTC.